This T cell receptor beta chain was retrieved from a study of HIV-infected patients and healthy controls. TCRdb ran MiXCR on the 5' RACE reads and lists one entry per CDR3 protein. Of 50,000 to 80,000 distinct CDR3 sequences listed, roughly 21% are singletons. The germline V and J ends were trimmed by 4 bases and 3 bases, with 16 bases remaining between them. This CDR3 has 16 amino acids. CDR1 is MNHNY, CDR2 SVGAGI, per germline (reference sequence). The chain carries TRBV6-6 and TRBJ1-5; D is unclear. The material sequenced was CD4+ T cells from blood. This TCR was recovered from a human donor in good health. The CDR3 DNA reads TGTGCCAGCAGTTCCCCTAATGACGGAACCAATCAGCCCCAGCATTTT. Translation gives CASSSPNDGTNQPQHF.